Listed here are 19 T cell receptor beta chains from one sample, sequenced in a study of T-cell reconstitution after alpha-beta-depleted transplantation in children. Unique molecular identifiers were used to barcode this TCRbeta library. TCRdb recomputed calls from the PCR reads with MiXCR, one row per CDR3 protein. This table holds about 830,000 distinct CDR3 sequences, less than 20% found once. The sequenced sample was PBMCs, mostly from graft donor cells, obtained 360 days after TCRalphabeta/CD19-depleted stem cell transplant. These receptors were obtained from a male patient between 5 and 17 years old who had a stem cell transplant for acute lymphoblastic leukemia, so the T cells may come from the graft donor.

The chain couples TRBV12-3 or TRBV12-4 to TRBJ1-6; D is unclear. This CDR3 has 14 residues. Trimming removed 3 bases at V and 8 bases at J, with 11 bases between. The CDR3 region has the DNA TGTGCCAGCAGTTTCAGCGATGTGGATTCACCCCTCCACTTT. It codes for CASSFSDVDSPLHF.

The gene calls are TRBV5-1 and TRBJ1-1; D unclear. Germline-derived CDR1 and CDR2 are SGHRS and YFSETQ. This CDR3 contains 15 residues. V lost 0 bases, J lost 2 bases, and 11 bases lay in between. Written as DNA, the CDR3 is TGCGCCAGCAGCTTGGAGCCGGGAGGAAACACTGAAGCTTTCTTT. Protein sequence: CASSLEPGGNTEAFF.

The genes are TRBV15 and TRBJ2-2; D gene uncertain. V lost 3 bases and J lost 3, with 8 bases in between. Germline values: CDR1 LNHNV, CDR2 YYDKDF (reference sequence). This CDR3 spans 14 amino acids. In DNA, the CDR3 is TGTGCCACCAGCAGTGACGGGCACACCGGGGAGCTGTTTTTT. Its translation is CATSSDGHTGELFF.

The V gene is TRBV3-1, the J gene TRBJ1-1; 10 positions agree with TRBD1. This CDR3 is built from 14 residues. V shed 2 bases, J shed 6 bases, and the junction held 3 bases outside the gene matches. Germline V CDR1 and CDR2: LGHDT, YNNKEL (reference sequence). The CDR3 nucleotides read TGTGCCAGCAGCCAAAGGACAGGGGGACCTGAAGCTTTCTTT. Translated: CASSQRTGGPEAFF.

The table lists this clonotype with a few counts. V gene TRBV9 combines with J gene TRBJ2-7; either TRBD1 or TRBD2 may fit D (6 bases each). Germline CDR1 and CDR2: SGDLS and YYNGEE. The V end lost 2 bases, the J end lost 6 bases, and 15 bases lay between the germline ends. The CDR3 covers 14 residues. The CDR3 DNA is TGTGCCAGCAGCGTTGAAGGGGGGTGGGTCGAGCAGTACTTC. It encodes CASSVEGGWVEQYF.

This clonotype was recorded many times. The rearrangement links TRBV20-1 to TRBJ2-3; 10 nucleotides match TRBD2. This CDR3 spans 14 amino acids. From germline, CDR1 is DFQATT and CDR2 SNEGSKA (reference sequence). The J segment lost 5 bases and the V segment lost 4 bases, leaving 6 bases of the junction unmatched. For the CDR3, the DNA is TGCAGTGCTATTCCTAGCGGGAGAGGAGATACGCAGTATTTT. Translation gives CSAIPSGRGDTQYF.

This clonotype came up many times. The V gene is TRBV12-3 or TRBV12-4, the J gene TRBJ2-1, with 11 bases aligning to TRBD2. CDR3 length: 16 residues. The V gene end was trimmed by 6 bases and the J gene end by 7 bases; junction bases not matched to a gene: 11. DNA of the CDR3: TGTGCCAGCAGCCCATTCAGGGGACTAGCGGATAATGAGCAGTTCTTC. Translated, it gives CASSPFRGLADNEQFF.

This clonotype appeared once. This chain links TRBV29-1 with TRBJ2-4; TRBD1 matches at 7 bases. Per the germline V gene, CDR1 is SQVTM and CDR2 is ANQGSEA. The V segment lost 8 bases and the J segment 0 bases; nucleotides outside the gene matches: 7. This CDR3 spans 14 amino acids. CDR3: CSIGAGGAKNIQYF. The CDR3 nucleotides read TGCAGCATTGGGGCAGGGGGAGCCAAAAACATTCAGTACTTC.

The chain joins TRBV3-1 to TRBJ2-4; 14 positions match TRBD2. With V trimmed by 1 base and J by 2 bases, 7 bases remained unmatched. There are 19 residues in the CDR3. Per the germline V gene, CDR1 is LGHDT and CDR2 is YNNKEL (reference sequence). CDR3 residues: CASSQGPGTSGSPKNIQYF. The CDR3 bases are TGTGCCAGCAGCCAAGGACCCGGGACTAGCGGGAGCCCCAAAAACATTCAGTACTTC.

The chain has TRBV9 and TRBJ1-2; D is unclear. The CDR3 sequence is 15 residues long. Germline values: CDR1 SGDLS, CDR2 YYNGEE. With 2 bases removed from V and 2 bases from J, the gap between germline ends came to 13 bases. CDR3 coding DNA: TGTGCCAGCAGCGTTCCCACAGACAAGAACTATGGCTACACCTTC. Encoded protein: CASSVPTDKNYGYTF.

This clonotype was recorded at least ten times. The chain joins TRBV12-3 or TRBV12-4 to TRBJ1-1, with D perhaps TRBD1 (5 bases). V was clipped by 3 bases and J by 5 bases, with 13 bases between them. There are 14 residues in the CDR3. The CDR3 loop reads CASSLTVEGTEAFF. CDR3 in DNA: TGTGCCAGCAGTTTGACAGTAGAAGGGACTGAAGCTTTCTTT.

This clonotype was seen a few times. V gene TRBV5-1 combines with J gene TRBJ2-7; D is possibly TRBD2 (5 bases). Trimming removed 6 bases at V and 2 bases at J, with 15 bases between. Germline CDR1 SGHRS, CDR2 YFSETQ. There are 14 residues in the CDR3. CDR3 nucleotide sequence: TGCGCCAGCAAGGAACGGGAAATCCCCTACGAGCAGTACTTC. Its protein product is CASKEREIPYEQYF.

The J gene is TRBJ2-1, the V gene TRBV6-1, with 13 bases matching TRBD2. The ends lost 0 bases at V and 8 bases at J; junction bases unmatched: 16. There are 20 residues in the CDR3. CDR1 and CDR2 from the germline V gene are MNHNS and SASEGT. In DNA, the CDR3 is TGTGCCAGCAGTGAAGCCGTACCCCTTCAACTAGCGGGAGGGCCAGATGAGCAGTTCTTC. It is translated as CASSEAVPLQLAGGPDEQFF.

The rearrangement joins TRBV4-1 to TRBJ2-5; D is ambiguous. CDR3 length: 14 amino acids. Germline V CDR1 and CDR2: MGHRA, YSYEKL. With 0 bases removed from V and 5 bases from J, the gap between germline ends came to 10 bases. CDR3 amino acids: CASSQDRAAETQYF. The CDR3 DNA is TGCGCCAGCAGCCAAGATCGCGCGGCGGAGACCCAGTACTTC.

This clonotype was seen a handful of times. This chain connects TRBV2 to TRBJ2-1, with a tentative D call TRBD1 (5 bases). The CDR3 loop spans 15 amino acids. Germline values: CDR1 SNHLY, CDR2 FYNNEI. V lost 4 bases and J lost 9, with 19 bases in between. In DNA form, the CDR3 reads TGTGCCAGCAGTGTACTCCAGGGTTGGCAGGGTGAGCAGTTCTTC. It translates to CASSVLQGWQGEQFF.

This chain uses TRBV25-1 with TRBJ2-7, with D hard to call. V lost 3 bases, J lost 0 bases, and 9 bases lay in between. The germline V gene encodes CDR1 MGHDK and CDR2 SYGVNS. The CDR3 totals 14 residues. In DNA form, the CDR3 reads TGTGCCAGCAGTGAGTCGACACGCTCCTACGAGCAGTACTTC. This encodes CASSESTRSYEQYF.

This clonotype was seen once. V is TRBV10-1 and J is TRBJ2-3, with 8 nucleotides matching TRBD1. The trim removed 2 bases at V and 1 base at J, leaving 17 bases unmatched. Germline-derived CDR1 and CDR2 are WNHNN and SYGVQD (reference sequence). This CDR3 has 20 residues. This CDR3 reads CASSEPGQGSLEGGTDTQYF. Written as DNA, the CDR3 is TGCGCCAGCAGTGAGCCCGGACAGGGCTCTCTCGAAGGGGGCACAGATACGCAGTATTTT.

This clonotype was counted between two and nine times. The chain joins TRBV6-1 to TRBJ2-7; D uncertain. Germline V lookup: CDR1 MNHNS, CDR2 SASEGT. CDR3 size: 12 residues. Trimming pared 3 bases from V and 4 bases from J, leaving 7 bases between. As DNA, the CDR3 is TGTGCCAGCAGTGAGCGGACGTACGAGCAGTACTTC. Protein sequence: CASSERTYEQYF.

The V call is TRBV7-9, the J call TRBJ2-5, with D tentatively TRBD1 (6 bases). This CDR3 spans 13 amino acids. V lost 8 bases to trimming and J lost 0 bases, with 10 bases between them. Germline CDR1 reads SEHNR; CDR2 reads FQNEAQ (reference sequence). For the CDR3, the DNA is TGTGCCAGCTACAGGGTGGACCAAGAGACCCAGTACTTC. Amino acids: CASYRVDQETQYF. The full variable domain, rest sourced from reference TRBV7-9 and TRBJ2-5, is DTGVSQNPRHKITKRGQNVTFRCDPISEHNRLYWYRQTLGQGPEFLTYFQNEAQLEKSRLLSDRFSAERPKGSFSTLEIQRTEQGDSAMYLCASYRVDQETQYFGPGTRLLVL.